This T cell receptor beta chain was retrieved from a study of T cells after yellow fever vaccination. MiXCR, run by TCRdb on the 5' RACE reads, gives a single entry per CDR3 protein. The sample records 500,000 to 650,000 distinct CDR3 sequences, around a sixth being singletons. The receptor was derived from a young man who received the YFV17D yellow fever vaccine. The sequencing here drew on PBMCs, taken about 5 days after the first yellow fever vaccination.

The CDR3 nucleotides read TGCAGCGTTGTTTGGTTTAGGCAGAGCTCCTACGAGCAGTACTTC. Translation: CSVVWFRQSSYEQYF. The J gene is TRBJ2-7, the V gene TRBV29-1; no clear D. Germline V CDR1 and CDR2: SQVTM, ANQGSEA. This CDR3 is 15 amino acids long. V was trimmed by 4 bases and J by 0 bases, leaving 16 bases between them.